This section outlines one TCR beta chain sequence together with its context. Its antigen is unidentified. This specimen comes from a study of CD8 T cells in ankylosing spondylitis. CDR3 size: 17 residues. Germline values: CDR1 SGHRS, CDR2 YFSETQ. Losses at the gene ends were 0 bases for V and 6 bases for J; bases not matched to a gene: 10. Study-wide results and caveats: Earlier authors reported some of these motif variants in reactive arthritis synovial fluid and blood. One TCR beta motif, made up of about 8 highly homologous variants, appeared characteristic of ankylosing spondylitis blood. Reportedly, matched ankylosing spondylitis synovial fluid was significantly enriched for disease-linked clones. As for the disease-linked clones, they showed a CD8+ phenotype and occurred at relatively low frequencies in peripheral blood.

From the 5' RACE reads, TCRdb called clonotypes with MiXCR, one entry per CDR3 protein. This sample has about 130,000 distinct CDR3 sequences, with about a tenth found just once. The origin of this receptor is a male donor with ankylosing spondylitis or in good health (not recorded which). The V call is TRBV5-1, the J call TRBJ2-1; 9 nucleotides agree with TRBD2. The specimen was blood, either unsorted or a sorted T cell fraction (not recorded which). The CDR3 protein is CASSLALAGVLGNEQFF. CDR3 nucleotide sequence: TGCGCCAGCAGCTTGGCCTTAGCGGGAGTTTTGGGCAATGAGCAGTTCTTC.